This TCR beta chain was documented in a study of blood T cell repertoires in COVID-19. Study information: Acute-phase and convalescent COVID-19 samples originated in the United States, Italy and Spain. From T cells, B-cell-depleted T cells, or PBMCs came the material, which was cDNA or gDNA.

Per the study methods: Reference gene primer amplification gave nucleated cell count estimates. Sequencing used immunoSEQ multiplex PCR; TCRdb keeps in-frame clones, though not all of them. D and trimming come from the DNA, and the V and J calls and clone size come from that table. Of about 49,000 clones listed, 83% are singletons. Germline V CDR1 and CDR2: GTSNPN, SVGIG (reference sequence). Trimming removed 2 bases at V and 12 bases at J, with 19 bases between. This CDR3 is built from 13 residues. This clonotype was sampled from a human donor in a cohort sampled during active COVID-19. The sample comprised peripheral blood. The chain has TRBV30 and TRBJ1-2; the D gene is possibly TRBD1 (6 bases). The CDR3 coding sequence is TGTGCCTGGAGTCTACGGGGGATGGGGGGGCACACCTTC. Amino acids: CAWSLRGMGGHTF.